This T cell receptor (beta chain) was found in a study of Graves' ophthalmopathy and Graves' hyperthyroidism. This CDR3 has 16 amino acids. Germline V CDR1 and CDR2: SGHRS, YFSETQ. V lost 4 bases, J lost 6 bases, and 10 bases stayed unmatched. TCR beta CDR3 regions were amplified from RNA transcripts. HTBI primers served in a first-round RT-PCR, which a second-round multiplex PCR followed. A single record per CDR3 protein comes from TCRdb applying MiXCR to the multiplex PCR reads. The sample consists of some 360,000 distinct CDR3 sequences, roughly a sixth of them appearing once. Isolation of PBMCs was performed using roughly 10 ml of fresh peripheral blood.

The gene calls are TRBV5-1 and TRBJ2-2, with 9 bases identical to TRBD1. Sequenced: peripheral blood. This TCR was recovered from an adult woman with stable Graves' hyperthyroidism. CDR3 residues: CASSLGTGKFSGELFF. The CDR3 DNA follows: TGCGCCAGCAGCCTAGGGACAGGGAAATTTTCCGGGGAGCTGTTTTTT.